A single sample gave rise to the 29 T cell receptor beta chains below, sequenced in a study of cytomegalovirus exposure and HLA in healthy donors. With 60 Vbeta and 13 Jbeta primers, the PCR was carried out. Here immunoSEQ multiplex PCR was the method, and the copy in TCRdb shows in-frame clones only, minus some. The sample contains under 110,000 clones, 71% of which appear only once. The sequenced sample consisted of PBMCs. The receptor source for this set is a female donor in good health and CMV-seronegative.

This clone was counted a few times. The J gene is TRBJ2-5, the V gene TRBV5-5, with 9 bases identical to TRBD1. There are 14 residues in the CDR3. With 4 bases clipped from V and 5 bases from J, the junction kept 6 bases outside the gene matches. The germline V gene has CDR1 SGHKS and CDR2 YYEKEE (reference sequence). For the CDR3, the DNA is TGTGCCAGCAGCCCAGGACAGGGGAGGGAGACCCAGTACTTC. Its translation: CASSPGQGRETQYF.

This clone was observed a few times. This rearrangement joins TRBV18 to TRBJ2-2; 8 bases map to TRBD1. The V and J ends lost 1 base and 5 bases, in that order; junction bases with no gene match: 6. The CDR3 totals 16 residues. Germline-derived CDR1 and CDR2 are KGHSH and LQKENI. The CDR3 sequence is CASSPRTGGGTGELFF. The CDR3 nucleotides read TGTGCCAGCTCACCACGCACAGGGGGAGGAACCGGGGAGCTGTTTTTT.

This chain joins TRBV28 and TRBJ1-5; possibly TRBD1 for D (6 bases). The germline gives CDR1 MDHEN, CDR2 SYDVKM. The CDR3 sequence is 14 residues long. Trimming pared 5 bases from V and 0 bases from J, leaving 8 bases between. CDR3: CASSPDSSNQPQHF. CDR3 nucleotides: TGTGCCAGCAGTCCGGACAGTAGCAATCAGCCCCAGCATTTT.

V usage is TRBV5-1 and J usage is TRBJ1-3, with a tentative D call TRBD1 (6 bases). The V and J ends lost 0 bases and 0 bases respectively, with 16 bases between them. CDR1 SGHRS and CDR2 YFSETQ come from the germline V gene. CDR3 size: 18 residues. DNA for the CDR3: TGCGCCAGCAGCTTGGGCGGACAGAAACCTTTCTCTGGAAACACCATATATTTT. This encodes CASSLGGQKPFSGNTIYF.

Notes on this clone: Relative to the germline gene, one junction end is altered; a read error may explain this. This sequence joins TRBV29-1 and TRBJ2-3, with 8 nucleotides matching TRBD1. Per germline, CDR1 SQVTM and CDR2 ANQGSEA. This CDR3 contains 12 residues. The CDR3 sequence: CSVEGTGSVPSF. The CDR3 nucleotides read TGCAGCGTTGAAGGGACAGGGTCCGTACCCTCTTTT.

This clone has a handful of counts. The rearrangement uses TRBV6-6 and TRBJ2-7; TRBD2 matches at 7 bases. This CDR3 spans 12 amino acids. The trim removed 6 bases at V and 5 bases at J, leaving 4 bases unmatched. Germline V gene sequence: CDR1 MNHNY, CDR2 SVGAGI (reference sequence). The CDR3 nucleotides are TGTGCCAGCAGCCGGACTAGTCACGAGCAGTACTTC. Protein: CASSRTSHEQYF.

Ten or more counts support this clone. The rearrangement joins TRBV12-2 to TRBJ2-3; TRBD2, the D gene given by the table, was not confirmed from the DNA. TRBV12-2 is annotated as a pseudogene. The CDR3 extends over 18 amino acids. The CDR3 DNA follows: TGTGCAAGTCGCTTAGCGCCCCCGGGGACTAGCGCCTCAGATACGCAGTATTTT. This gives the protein CASRLAPPGTSASDTQYF.

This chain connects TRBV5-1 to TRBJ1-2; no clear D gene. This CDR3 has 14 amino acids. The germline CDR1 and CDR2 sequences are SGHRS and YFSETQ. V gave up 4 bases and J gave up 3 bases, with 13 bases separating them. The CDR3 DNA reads TGCGCCAGCAGCCCCCAACCAGGTTACTATGGCTACACCTTC. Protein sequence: CASSPQPGYYGYTF.

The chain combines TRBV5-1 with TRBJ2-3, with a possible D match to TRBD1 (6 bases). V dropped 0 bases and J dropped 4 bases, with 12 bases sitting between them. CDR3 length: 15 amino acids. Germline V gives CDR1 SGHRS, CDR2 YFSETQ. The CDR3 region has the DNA TGCGCCAGCAGCTTGGCCGGCAGGGGATCAGATACGCAGTATTTT. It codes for CASSLAGRGSDTQYF.

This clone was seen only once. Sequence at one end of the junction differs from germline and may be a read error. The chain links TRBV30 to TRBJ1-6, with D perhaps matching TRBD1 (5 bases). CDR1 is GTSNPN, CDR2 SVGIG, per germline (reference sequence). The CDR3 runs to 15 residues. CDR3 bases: TGTGCCTGCGCCACCCGGGGACTTGGAAATTCCCCCCTCCACTTT. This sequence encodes CACATRGLGNSPLHF.

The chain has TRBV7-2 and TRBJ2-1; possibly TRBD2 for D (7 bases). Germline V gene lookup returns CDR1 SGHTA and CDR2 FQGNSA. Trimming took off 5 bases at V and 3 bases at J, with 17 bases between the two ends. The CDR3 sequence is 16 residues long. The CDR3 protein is CASSPLRGPGYNEQFF. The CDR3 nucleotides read TGTGCCAGCAGCCCCCTGCGGGGGCCCGGCTACAATGAGCAGTTCTTC.

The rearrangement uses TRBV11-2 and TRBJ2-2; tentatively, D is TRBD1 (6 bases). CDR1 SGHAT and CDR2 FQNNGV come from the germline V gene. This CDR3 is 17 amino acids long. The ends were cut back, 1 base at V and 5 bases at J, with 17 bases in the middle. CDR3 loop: CASSLGQTGSGTGELFF. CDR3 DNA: TGTGCCAGCAGCTTAGGGCAGACAGGAAGTGGGACCGGGGAGCTGTTTTTT.

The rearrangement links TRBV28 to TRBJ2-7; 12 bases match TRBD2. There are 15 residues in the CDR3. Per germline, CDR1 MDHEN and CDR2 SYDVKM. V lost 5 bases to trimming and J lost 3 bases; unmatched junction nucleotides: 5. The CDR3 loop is CASSEASGRVYEQYF. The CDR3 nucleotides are TGTGCCAGCAGTGAGGCTAGCGGGAGGGTCTACGAGCAGTACTTC.

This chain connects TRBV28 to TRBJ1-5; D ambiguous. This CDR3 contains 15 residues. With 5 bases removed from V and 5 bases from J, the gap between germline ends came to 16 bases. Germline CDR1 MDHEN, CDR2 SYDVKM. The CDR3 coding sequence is TGTGCCAGCAGTCCTCGGGGTGGCCTGGATCAGCCCCAGCATTTT. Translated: CASSPRGGLDQPQHF.

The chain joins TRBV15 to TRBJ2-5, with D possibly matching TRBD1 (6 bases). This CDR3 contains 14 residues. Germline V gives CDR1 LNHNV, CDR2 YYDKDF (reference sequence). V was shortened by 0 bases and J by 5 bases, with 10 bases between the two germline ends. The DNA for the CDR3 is TGTGCCACCAGCAGAGATTCAGGGGCGGAGACCCAGTACTTC. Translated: CATSRDSGAETQYF. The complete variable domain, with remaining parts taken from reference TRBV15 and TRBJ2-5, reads DAMVIQNPRYQVTQFGKPVTLSCSQTLNHNVMYWYQQKSSQAPKLLFHYYDKDFNNEADTPDNFQSRRPNTSFCFLDIRSPGLGDTAMYLCATSRDSGAETQYFGPGTRLLVL.

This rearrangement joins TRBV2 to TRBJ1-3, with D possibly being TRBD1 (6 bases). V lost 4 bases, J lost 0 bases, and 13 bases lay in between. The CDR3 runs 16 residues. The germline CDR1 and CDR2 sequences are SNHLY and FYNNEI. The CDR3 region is CASSAQGTPSGNTIYF. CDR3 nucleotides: TGTGCCAGCAGTGCGCAGGGGACCCCCTCTGGAAACACCATATATTTT.

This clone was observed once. The CDR3 loop reads CASSSAKRGWQFF. The CDR3 DNA reads as TGTGCCAGCAGTTCCGCGAAACGGGGTTGGCAGTTCTTC. The rearrangement joins TRBV27 to TRBJ2-1; the D gene is possibly TRBD2 (5 bases). The CDR3 is 13 amino acids. V dropped 4 bases and J dropped 12 bases, with 16 bases sitting between them. Germline CDR1 MNHEY, CDR2 SMNVEV (reference sequence).

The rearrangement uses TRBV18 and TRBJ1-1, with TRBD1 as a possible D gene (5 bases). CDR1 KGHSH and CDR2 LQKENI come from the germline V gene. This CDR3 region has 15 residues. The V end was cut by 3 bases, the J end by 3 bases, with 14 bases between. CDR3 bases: TGTGCCAGCTCACCCAGGGCTCTTGGGGACACTGAAGCTTTCTTT. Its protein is CASSPRALGDTEAFF.

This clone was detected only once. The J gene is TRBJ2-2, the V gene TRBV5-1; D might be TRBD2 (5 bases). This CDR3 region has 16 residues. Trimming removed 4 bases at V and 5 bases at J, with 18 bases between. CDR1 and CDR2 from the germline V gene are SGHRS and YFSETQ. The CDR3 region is CASSRRVGVETGELFF. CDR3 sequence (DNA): TGCGCCAGCAGCCGGCGGGTGGGAGTCGAAACCGGGGAGCTGTTTTTT. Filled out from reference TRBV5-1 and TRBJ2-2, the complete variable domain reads KAGVTQTPRYLIKTRGQQVTLSCSPISGHRSVSWYQQTPGQGLQFLFEYFSETQRNKGNFPGRFSGRQFSNSRSEMNVSTLELGDSALYLCASSRRVGVETGELFFGEGSRLTVL.

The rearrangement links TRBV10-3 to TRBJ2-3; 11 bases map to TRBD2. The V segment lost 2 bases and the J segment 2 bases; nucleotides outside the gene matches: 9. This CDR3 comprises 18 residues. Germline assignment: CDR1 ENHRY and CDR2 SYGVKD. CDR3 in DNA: TGTGCCATCAGTGAGGGGGGCATAGCGGGAGGGACCACAGATACGCAGTATTTT. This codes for CAISEGGIAGGTTDTQYF.

The CDR3 DNA follows: TGCAGTGCTGACCGGGACTCCGAGCAGTACTTC. Amino acid sequence: CSADRDSEQYF. V gene TRBV20-1 combines with J gene TRBJ2-7; D may be TRBD2 (6 bases). The CDR3 has 11 residues. CDR1 is DFQATT and CDR2 is SNEGSKA in the germline V gene (reference sequence). Between the trimmed V and J ends, which lost 5 bases and 6 bases, there was a span of 11 bases.

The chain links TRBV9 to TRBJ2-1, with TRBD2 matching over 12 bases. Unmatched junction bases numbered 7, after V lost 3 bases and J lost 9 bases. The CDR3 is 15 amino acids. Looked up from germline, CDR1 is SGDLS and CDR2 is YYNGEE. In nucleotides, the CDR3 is TGTGCCAGCAGCGGTCTAGCGGGAGGGCGGGGTGAGCAGTTCTTC. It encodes CASSGLAGGRGEQFF.

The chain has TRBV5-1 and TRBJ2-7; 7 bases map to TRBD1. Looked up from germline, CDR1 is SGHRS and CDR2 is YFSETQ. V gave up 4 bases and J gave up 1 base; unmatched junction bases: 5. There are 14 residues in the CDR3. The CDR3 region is CASSRGTVSYEQYF. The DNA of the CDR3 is TGCGCCAGCAGCCGTGGGACAGTTTCCTACGAGCAGTACTTC.

The DNA of the CDR3 is TGTGCCAGTTTGCCAGGCCCCTACACTGAAGCTTTCTTT. This gives the protein CASLPGPYTEAFF. The chain joins TRBV19 to TRBJ1-1, with D unclear. Deletions cut 8 bases from V and 3 bases from J, with 13 bases between. CDR3 length: 13 residues. The V gene's germline CDR1 is LNHDA and CDR2 SQIVND (reference sequence).

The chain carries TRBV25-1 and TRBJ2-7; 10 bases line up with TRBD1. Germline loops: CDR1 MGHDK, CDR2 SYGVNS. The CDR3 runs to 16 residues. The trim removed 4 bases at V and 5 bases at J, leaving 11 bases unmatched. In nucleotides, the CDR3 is TGTGCCAGCAGTGGGAGCAGGGACAGGGGAAGGAACGAGCAGTACTTC. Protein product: CASSGSRDRGRNEQYF.

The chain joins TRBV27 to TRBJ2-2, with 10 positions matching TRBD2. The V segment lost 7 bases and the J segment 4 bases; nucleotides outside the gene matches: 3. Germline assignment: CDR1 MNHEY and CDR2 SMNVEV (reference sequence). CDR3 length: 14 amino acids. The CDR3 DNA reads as TGTGCCAGCAAGGGACTAGCGCCCACCGGGGAGCTGTTTTTT. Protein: CASKGLAPTGELFF.

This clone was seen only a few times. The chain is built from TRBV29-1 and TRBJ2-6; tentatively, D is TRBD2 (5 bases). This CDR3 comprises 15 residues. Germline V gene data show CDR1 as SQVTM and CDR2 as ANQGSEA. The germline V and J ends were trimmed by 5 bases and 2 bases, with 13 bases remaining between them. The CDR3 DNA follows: TGCAGCGTTCCCTCTGTGCGGGCTGGGGCCAACGTCCTGACTTTC. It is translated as CSVPSVRAGANVLTF.

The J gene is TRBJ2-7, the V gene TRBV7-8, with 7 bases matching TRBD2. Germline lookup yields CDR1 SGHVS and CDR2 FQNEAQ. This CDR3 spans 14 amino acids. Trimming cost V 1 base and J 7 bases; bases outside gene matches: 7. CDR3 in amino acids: CASSLVAGAGEQYF. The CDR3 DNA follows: TGTGCCAGCAGCTTAGTGGCGGGAGCGGGGGAGCAGTACTTC.

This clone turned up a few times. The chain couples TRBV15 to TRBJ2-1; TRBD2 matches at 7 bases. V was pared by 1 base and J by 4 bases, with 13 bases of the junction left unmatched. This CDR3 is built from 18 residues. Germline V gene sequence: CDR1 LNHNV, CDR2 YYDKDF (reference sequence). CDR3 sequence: CATSRASLGREWYNEQFF. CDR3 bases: TGTGCCACCAGCAGAGCGTCGCTGGGGCGGGAGTGGTACAATGAGCAGTTCTTC.